This entry lists 29 T cell receptor delta chains sequenced from one sample in a study of γδ T cells in repeated Plasmodium falciparum infection. TCRdb re-processed the multiplex PCR reads via CATT. The repertoire has some 100,000 delta-chain clones, 1.4% of them found once; the top ten carry more than 7%. Flow sorting of PBMC yielded separate Vgamma9/Vdelta2+ and Vdelta2-negative gammadelta T cell populations for bulk repertoire analysis. The sequenced sample consisted of gamma-delta T cells from blood. These receptors all come from a pool of human donors (malaria-infected and uninfected, not separated).

This clone was recorded a few times. The TCRdb record carries a much larger clone's protein, which differs from this DNA's translation at residue 14; a read error is the likely cause, and the protein listed here is the DNA translation. J gene calling gave no result, while the V gene is TRDV1; TRDD3, as called in the table, went unchecked against the DNA. The CDR3 is 16 residues long. The germline V gene has CDR1 TSWWSYY and CDR2 QGS. The CDR3 DNA is TGTGCTCTTGGGGAAGATCTTTTTCTGGGGGAAAATAAACCCATCTTT. Amino acid sequence: CALGEDLFLGENKPIF.

The chain uses TRDV1 and TRDJ1, with D tentatively TRDD3 (5 bases). TCRdb does not report a J gene; here it was assigned by matching the DNA to germline references. Germline V gives CDR1 TSWWSYY, CDR2 QGS. Trimming shortened V by 2 bases and J by 1 base, and 17 bases separated the two germline ends. This CDR3 is built from 17 residues. In DNA form, the CDR3 reads TGTGCTCTTGGGGAAGGGAGCGTGGGGTCCCGCACCGATAAACTCATCTTT. It is translated as CALGEGSVGSRTDKLIF.

This clone was detected ten times or more. This could be a read error, since a much larger clone is one nucleotide away. The chain couples TRDV1 to TRDJ2; D unresolved. With 5 bases removed from V and 3 bases from J, the gap between germline ends came to 25 bases. Germline V CDR1 and CDR2: TSWWSYY, QGS. CDR3 length equals 19 residues. CDR3 nucleotide sequence: TGTGCTCTTGGGTGGCTACGAGCCAGCACCCTAACCCTGACAGCACAACTCTTCTTT. This gives the protein CALGWLRASTLTLTAQLFF.

This clone was counted only a few times. This DNA's translation differs at residue 12 from TCRdb's protein, which comes from a much larger clone; a read error is likely, and the protein shown is translated from the DNA. J is TRDJ1 and V is TRDV1; 9 positions match TRDD2. Germline matching of the DNA provided the J gene here, since TCRdb leaves it blank. The CDR3 runs to 16 residues. The germline V gene has CDR1 TSWWSYY and CDR2 QGS. CDR3 amino acids: CALGATFLRITGKLIF. The CDR3 coding sequence is TGTGCTCTTGGGGCTACCTTCCTACGTATCACCGGTAAACTCATCTTT.

A word on this clone: This likely traces to a read error, being one base from a far larger clone. Other DNA sequences of this sample code for an identical CDR3. The chain employs TRDV2 and TRDJ1; 8 nucleotides match TRDD3. TCRdb offers no J gene call, so here the DNA was matched to germline to obtain one. The CDR3 consists of 16 residues. Per the germline V gene, CDR1 is GEAIGNYY and CDR2 is EKD. DNA of the CDR3: TGCGCCTGTGACACCGTTGGGGGATTCAACTCCGATAAACTCATCTTT. As protein: CACDTVGGFNSDKLIF.

Regarding this clone: The amino acid sequence in TCRdb belongs to a much larger clone and departs from this DNA's translation at residue 7, likely a sequencing read error; the sequence shown is translated from the DNA. The chain uses TRDV2 and TRDJ1; D perhaps matches TRDD3 (6 bases). TCRdb does not report a J gene; here it was assigned by matching the DNA to germline references. The CDR3 is made up of 19 amino acids. Germline V CDR1 and CDR2: GEAIGNYY, EKD. V dropped 0 bases and J dropped 2 bases, with 24 bases sitting between them. CDR3 region: CACDTLLGGTSEGTDKLIF. The CDR3 bases are TGTGCCTGTGACACCTTACTCGGGGGGACGTCAGAGGGGACCGATAAACTCATCTTT.

This clone appeared a few times. TCRdb pairs this DNA with a much larger clone's protein that differs at residue 3, likely a read error; the protein shown was translated from the DNA. The chain links TRDV2 to TRDJ1; 8 nucleotides match TRDD3. The J gene, absent from TCRdb, was called here by matching the DNA to germline. This CDR3 contains 17 residues. The germline V gene has CDR1 GEAIGNYY and CDR2 EKD. DNA of the CDR3: TGTGCCCGTGACATCCTTCATCGACTGGGGGACACCGATAAACTCATCTTT. Protein sequence: CARDILHRLGDTDKLIF.

Of note for this clone: A read error likely explains this, since a far larger clone differs by one base. Other nucleotide sequences from this sample produce the same CDR3. J is TRDJ1 and V is TRDV2, with 8 bases aligning to TRDD3. In the absence of a J gene in TCRdb, the DNA was matched to germline to assign it here. The V segment lost 2 bases and the J segment 8 bases; nucleotides outside the gene matches: 15. The CDR3 spans 16 residues. Germline values: CDR1 GEAIGNYY, CDR2 EKD. CDR3 loop: CACDNLGDTHTLKLIF. The CDR3 DNA reads TGTGCCTGTGACAATCTAGGGGATACCCACACCCTAAAACTCATCTTT.

This clone was detected a few times. The likely explanation is a read error, given a far larger clone one base away. The rearrangement joins TRDV2 to TRDJ2; unclear D gene. The J gene, absent from TCRdb, was called here by matching the DNA to germline. This CDR3 has 11 residues. Germline V lookup: CDR1 GEAIGNYY, CDR2 EKD. V shed 6 bases and J shed 8 bases, with 9 bases lying between them. Here the CDR3 DNA reads TGTGCCTGTAAGAAGGGGGCACAACTCTTCTTT. Amino acids: CACKKGAQLFF.

Turning to this clone: TCRdb's protein, taken from a much larger clone, differs from this DNA's translation at residue 9, likely owing to a read error; the protein displayed comes from the DNA. The chain recombines TRDV1 with TRDJ1; TRDD3 matches at 10 bases. The J gene is not listed in TCRdb, so it was assigned here from a DNA match to germline. Trimming cost V 0 bases and J 2 bases; bases outside gene matches: 15. The germline V gene has CDR1 TSWWSYY and CDR2 QGS. CDR3 size: 20 residues. CDR3 bases: TGTGCTCTTGGGGAACTTGGGGATGTGTACTGGGGGATTGGAACCGATAAACTCATCTTT. The encoded protein is CALGELGDVYWGIGTDKLIF.

This clone was recorded a few times. A far larger clone differs by one base, so this is likely a read error. The same CDR3 arises from other DNA sequences in this sample as well. The J gene has no call, while the V gene is TRDV2; TRDD3, the table's D call, was not compared with the DNA. Germline CDR1 reads GEAIGNYY; CDR2 reads EKD. The length of the CDR3 is 19 residues. CDR3: CACDTVGLEGGIRADKLIF. In DNA form, the CDR3 reads TGTGCCTGTGACACCGTCGGCCTCGAGGGTGGGATAAGGGCCGATAAACTCATCTTC.

Points on this clone: TCRdb's listed protein matches a much larger clone and diverges from this DNA's translation at residue 10, likely through a read error; the protein shown comes from the DNA. This chain links TRDV1 with TRDJ1; 8 bases agree with TRDD3. No J gene was available from TCRdb, and it was assigned here by a germline match of the DNA. The CDR3 runs 26 residues. The J segment lost 0 bases and the V segment lost 0 bases, leaving 33 bases of the junction unmatched. Germline V CDR1 and CDR2: TSWWSYY, QGS. In nucleotides, the CDR3 is TGTGCTCTTGGGGAACTGGGGAGGGGCCCTCCCACGCCCTGGGGGAGAAACCTGATGTACACCGATAAACTCATCTTT. Its translation: CALGELGRGPPTPWGRNLMYTDKLIF.

This clone appeared many times. The rearrangement uses TRDV1 and TRDJ1; the match to TRDD3 covers 12 bases. The V gene end was trimmed by 1 base and the J gene end by 0 bases; junction bases not matched to a gene: 15. The germline V gene has CDR1 TSWWSYY and CDR2 QGS. The CDR3 covers 21 residues. The CDR3 sequence is CALGEPAVPVYWGIHTDKLIF. In nucleotides, the CDR3 is TGTGCTCTTGGGGAACCCGCTGTTCCGGTGTACTGGGGGATACACACCGATAAACTCATCTTT.

About this clone itself: The TCRdb record carries a much larger clone's protein, which differs from this DNA's translation at residue 11; a read error is the likely cause, and the protein listed here is the DNA translation. The genes are TRDV1 and TRDJ1, with 8 bases lining up with TRDD3. The J segment lost 3 bases and the V segment lost 2 bases, leaving 11 bases of the junction unmatched. The CDR3 extends over 17 amino acids. Per germline, CDR1 TSWWSYY and CDR2 QGS. CDR3 sequence reads: CALGEFPPGGHSDKLIF. The CDR3 DNA sequence: TGTGCTCTTGGGGAATTTCCCCCTGGGGGACACTCCGATAAACTCATCTTT.

This clone was observed a few times. The amino acid sequence in TCRdb belongs to a much larger clone and departs from this DNA's translation at residue 15, likely a sequencing read error; the sequence shown is translated from the DNA. The CDR3 sequence is CALGENCRLAVGDKNTDKLIF. In nucleotides, the CDR3 is TGTGCTCTTGGGGAGAACTGCCGCCTAGCAGTGGGGGATAAGAACACCGATAAACTCATCTTT. The genes are TRDV1 and TRDJ1, with 9 bases matching TRDD3. V lost 3 bases to trimming and J lost 0 bases; unmatched junction nucleotides: 20. This CDR3 region has 21 residues. Per germline, CDR1 TSWWSYY and CDR2 QGS.

This clone was seen repeatedly, ten times or more. The J gene is TRDJ1, the V gene TRDV2; D may be TRDD3 (5 bases). Trimming removed 1 base from V and 2 bases from J, with 19 bases in between. In germline, CDR1 is GEAIGNYY, CDR2 EKD. This CDR3 comprises 17 residues. CDR3 in amino acids: CACDTLQVGDTTDKLIF. The CDR3 bases are TGTGCCTGTGACACTCTACAGGTTGGGGACACTACCGATAAACTCATCTTT.

Ten or more counts support this clone. The chain joins TRDV1 to TRDJ1; 13 bases are shared with TRDD3. Germline V CDR1 and CDR2: TSWWSYY, QGS. Trimming removed 5 bases from V and 0 bases from J; junction bases left unmatched: 21. This CDR3 comprises 22 residues. The DNA for the CDR3 is TGTGCTCTTGGGCGTCACCGTCCTTCCTACACTGGGGGATACGCGTACACCGATAAACTCATCTTT. Translated, it gives CALGRHRPSYTGGYAYTDKLIF.

This clone has only a few counts. TCRdb pairs this DNA with a much larger clone's protein that differs at residue 9, likely a read error; the protein shown was translated from the DNA. The genes are TRDV2 and TRDJ1; a weak D match, TRDD3 (5 bases). TCRdb gives no J gene; it was assigned here by matching the DNA to germline. The length of the CDR3 is 20 residues. V was cut by 0 bases and J by 0 bases, with 25 bases left in between. Germline-derived CDR1 and CDR2 are GEAIGNYY and EKD. CDR3 bases: TGTGCCTGTGACACCCTGCGCTCTAGGGTCTCGGGGAGTTACACCGATAAACTCATCTTT. Translating gives CACDTLRSRVSGSYTDKLIF.

This clone was seen a handful of times. This DNA's translation differs at residue 20 from TCRdb's protein, which comes from a much larger clone; a read error is likely, and the protein shown is translated from the DNA. The V gene call is TRDV1, and the J gene call is absent; TRDD3 is taken as the D call from the table, unchecked against the DNA. Germline loops: CDR1 TSWWSYY, CDR2 QGS. The CDR3 is 22 residues long. CDR3: CALGDTLYSMTYWGTYTDKPIF. In nucleotides, the CDR3 is TGTGCTCTTGGGGACACCCTTTATTCCATGACGTACTGGGGGACTTACACCGATAAACCCATCTTT.

This clone was observed many times. The J gene is TRDJ1, the V gene TRDV1, with D perhaps TRDD3 (5 bases). Assignment of the J gene here rests on matching the DNA to germline, because TCRdb gives none. Trimming took 5 bases from V and 0 from J, leaving 13 bases between them. Germline V gives CDR1 TSWWSYY, CDR2 QGS. CDR3 length: 15 amino acids. The CDR3 region is CALGKLLENTDKLIF. In DNA form, the CDR3 reads TGTGCTCTTGGGAAGTTACTGGAGAACACCGATAAACTCATCTTT.

Remarks on this clone: The TCRdb record carries a much larger clone's protein, which differs from this DNA's translation at residue 5; a read error is the likely cause, and the protein listed here is the DNA translation. CDR3 coding DNA: TGTGCTCTTGGGGTTCGGCCTCTTCCTAATAGTCTGGGGGATACGGGTTATACCGATAAACTCATCTTT. This gives the protein CALGVRPLPNSLGDTGYTDKLIF. The J gene is TRDJ1, the V gene TRDV1; 12 nucleotides agree with TRDD3. Because TCRdb records no J gene, it was assigned here through a match of the DNA to germline. The CDR3 length is 23 residues. With 4 bases clipped from V and 2 bases from J, the junction kept 26 bases outside the gene matches. Germline-derived CDR1 and CDR2 are TSWWSYY and QGS.

There are a few counts of this clone. A read error is likely here: a far larger clone is one base away. Different DNA sequences within this sample yield the same CDR3. The V call is TRDV2, the J call TRDJ1; a weak D match, TRDD3 (5 bases). Here the J gene was assigned by germline matching of the DNA, as TCRdb has none. The CDR3 is 15 amino acids. V was pared by 0 bases and J by 1 base, with 11 bases between. Germline loops: CDR1 GEAIGNYY, CDR2 EKD. The CDR3 DNA reads TGTGCCTGTGACACCGTGGGGACGAGCACCGATAAACTCATCTTT. Protein: CACDTVGTSTDKLIF.

This clone was observed a few times. TCRdb's protein, taken from a much larger clone, differs from this DNA's translation at residue 18, likely owing to a read error; the protein displayed comes from the DNA. The chain links TRDV1 to TRDJ1; possibly TRDD2 for D (5 bases). No J segment appears in TCRdb, so it was assigned here by matching the sequence to germline. CDR1 TSWWSYY and CDR2 QGS come from the germline V gene. Trimming removed 1 base from V and 1 base from J, with 37 bases in between. The CDR3 covers 24 residues. CDR3 coding DNA: TGTGCTCTTGGGGAACCATCCCACTTCCCTATATCGGGAGATTCACCCTTGTGCACCGATAAACTCATCTTT. Its protein product is CALGEPSHFPISGDSPLCTDKLIF.

This clone has just a few counts. The translation of this DNA and the TCRdb protein of a much larger clone differ at residue 8, probably owing to a read error; the protein shown here is translated from the DNA. The V call is TRDV1, the J call TRDJ1, with D perhaps matching TRDD3 (7 bases). The J gene, missing from TCRdb, was assigned here through DNA to germline matching. Trimming took 3 bases from V and 0 from J, leaving 32 bases between them. The CDR3 runs to 22 residues. Germline values: CDR1 TSWWSYY, CDR2 QGS. The chain's CDR3 is CALGEPLRLPSSTGVHTDKLIF. CDR3 nucleotides: TGTGCTCTTGGGGAGCCTCTTCGTCTTCCTTCTAGTACTGGGGTGCACACCGATAAACTCATCTTT.

This clone was seen only a few times. The mismatch at residue 21 between this DNA's translation and the TCRdb protein of a much larger clone likely reflects a read error; the protein shown is translated from the DNA. CDR3 sequence reads: CALGPPNISNTGSQGWGQTDNLIF. CDR3 nucleotides: TGTGCTCTTGGGCCCCCGAACATCTCCAATACTGGGTCGCAAGGGTGGGGGCAAACCGATAACCTCATCTTT. The chain carries TRDV1 and TRDJ1; TRDD3 is a possible D gene (6 bases). The CDR3 is made up of 24 amino acids. Germline-derived CDR1 and CDR2 are TSWWSYY and QGS.

The chain's CDR3 is CACDTVGGYGSDKLIF. CDR3 bases: TGTGCCTGTGACACCGTAGGGGGATACGGGTCCGATAAACTCATCTTT. This chain connects TRDV2 to TRDJ1, with 10 positions matching TRDD3. Because TCRdb records no J gene, it was assigned here through a match of the DNA to germline. The CDR3 loop spans 16 amino acids. V shed 0 bases, J shed 3 bases, and the junction held 6 bases outside the gene matches. Per the germline V gene, CDR1 is GEAIGNYY and CDR2 is EKD.

A few counts support this clone. A far larger clone is one base from this, pointing to a likely read error. The same CDR3 can be traced to other DNA sequences in this sample. The chain employs TRDV1 and TRDJ2; 8 bases fit TRDD3. TCRdb supplies no J gene; here it was assigned by aligning the nucleotide sequence to germline. Germline loops: CDR1 TSWWSYY, CDR2 QGS. The CDR3 is made up of 20 amino acids. V lost 0 bases and J lost 2; bases outside the gene matches: 14. CDR3 coding DNA: TGTGCTCTTGGGGAACTAGCTCTACTAGGTGGGGGATGGTTGACAGCACAACTCTTCTTT. Its translation: CALGELALLGGGWLTAQLFF.

Regarding this clone: The protein held in TCRdb is that of a much larger clone and does not match this DNA's translation at residue 13, likely because of a read error; the protein shown is translated from the DNA. This rearrangement joins TRDV1 to TRDJ1; tentative D call: TRDD3 (5 bases). Assignment of the J gene here rests on matching the DNA to germline, because TCRdb gives none. CDR1 TSWWSYY and CDR2 QGS come from the germline V gene. The CDR3 runs to 17 residues. This CDR3 is CALGLPPAGLFTGKLIF. The CDR3 region has the DNA TGTGCTCTTGGGCTACCTCCGGCGGGATTGTTTACCGGTAAACTCATCTTT.

Notes on this clone: Given a far larger clone just one base away, this is likely a sequencing read error. Additional DNA sequences in this sample encode the identical CDR3. J is TRDJ1 and V is TRDV2, with D uncertain. From germline, CDR1 is GEAIGNYY and CDR2 EKD. CDR3 length equals 14 residues. CDR3 protein: CACDPILYTDKLIF. CDR3 in DNA: TGTGCCTGTGACCCGATCCTGTACACCGATAAACTCATCTTC.